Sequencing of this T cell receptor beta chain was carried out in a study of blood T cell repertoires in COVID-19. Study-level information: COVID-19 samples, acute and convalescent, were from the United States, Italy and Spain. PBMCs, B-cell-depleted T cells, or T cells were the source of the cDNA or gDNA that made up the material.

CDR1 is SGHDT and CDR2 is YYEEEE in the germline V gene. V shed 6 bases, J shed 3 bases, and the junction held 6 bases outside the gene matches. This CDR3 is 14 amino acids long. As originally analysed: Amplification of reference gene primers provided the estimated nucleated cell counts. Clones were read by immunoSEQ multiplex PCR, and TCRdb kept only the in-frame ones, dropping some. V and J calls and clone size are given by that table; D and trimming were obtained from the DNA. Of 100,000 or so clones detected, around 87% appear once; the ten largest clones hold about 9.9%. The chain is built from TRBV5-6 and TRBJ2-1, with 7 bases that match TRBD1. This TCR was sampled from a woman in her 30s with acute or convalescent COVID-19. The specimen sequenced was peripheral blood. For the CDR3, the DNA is TGTGCCAGCACCCTGGACAGGCTCTACAATGAGCAGTTCTTC. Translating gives CASTLDRLYNEQFF.